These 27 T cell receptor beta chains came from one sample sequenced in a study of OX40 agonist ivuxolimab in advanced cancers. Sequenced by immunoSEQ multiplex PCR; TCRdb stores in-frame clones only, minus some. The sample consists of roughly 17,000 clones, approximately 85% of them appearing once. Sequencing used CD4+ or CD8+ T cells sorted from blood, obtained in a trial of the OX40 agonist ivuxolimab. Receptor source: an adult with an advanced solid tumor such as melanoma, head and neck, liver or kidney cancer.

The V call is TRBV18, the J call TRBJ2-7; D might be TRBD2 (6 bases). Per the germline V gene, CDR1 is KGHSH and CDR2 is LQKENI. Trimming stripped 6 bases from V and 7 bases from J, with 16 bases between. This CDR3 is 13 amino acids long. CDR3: CASSPPGESEQYF. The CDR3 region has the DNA TGTGCCAGCTCCCCGCCGGGGGAGAGTGAGCAGTACTTC.

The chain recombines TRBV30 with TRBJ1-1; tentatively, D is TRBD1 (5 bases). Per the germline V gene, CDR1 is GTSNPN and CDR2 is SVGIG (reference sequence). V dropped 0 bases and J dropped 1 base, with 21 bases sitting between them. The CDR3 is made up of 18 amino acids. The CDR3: CAWSVRGQGRWKNTEAFF. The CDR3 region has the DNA TGTGCCTGGAGTGTTCGTGGGCAGGGTAGGTGGAAGAACACTGAAGCTTTCTTT.

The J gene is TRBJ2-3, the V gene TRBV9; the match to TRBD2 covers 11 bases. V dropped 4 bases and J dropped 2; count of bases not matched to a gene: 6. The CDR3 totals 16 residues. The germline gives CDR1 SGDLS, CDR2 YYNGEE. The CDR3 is CASSRSTSGDTDTQYF. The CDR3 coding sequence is TGTGCCAGCAGCCGGTCGACTAGCGGGGACACAGATACGCAGTATTTT.

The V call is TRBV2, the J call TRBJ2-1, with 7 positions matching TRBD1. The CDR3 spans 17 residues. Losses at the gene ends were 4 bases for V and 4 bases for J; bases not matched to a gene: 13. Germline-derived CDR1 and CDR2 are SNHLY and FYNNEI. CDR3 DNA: TGTGCCAGCAGTGTAAGGACCGGGACAGCCCGATACAATGAGCAGTTCTTC. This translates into CASSVRTGTARYNEQFF. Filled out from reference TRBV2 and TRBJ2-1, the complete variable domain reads EPEVTQTPSHQVTQMGQEVILRCVPISNHLYFYWYRQILGQKVEFLVSFYNNEISEKSEIFDDQFSVERPDGSNFTLKIRSTKLEDSAMYFCASSVRTGTARYNEQFFGPGTRLTVL.

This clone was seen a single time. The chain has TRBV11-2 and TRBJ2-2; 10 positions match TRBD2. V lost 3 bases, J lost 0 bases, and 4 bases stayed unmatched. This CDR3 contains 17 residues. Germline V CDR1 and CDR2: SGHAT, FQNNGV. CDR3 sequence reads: CASSFSSGRANTGELFF. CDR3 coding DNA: TGTGCCAGCAGCTTTTCAAGCGGGAGGGCGAACACCGGGGAGCTGTTTTTT.

CDR3: CASSGTTYEQYF. The CDR3 bases are TGTGCCAGCAGCGGGACTACCTACGAGCAGTACTTC. The rearrangement uses TRBV6-1 and TRBJ2-7; TRBD2 aligns across 7 bases. V gave up 6 bases and J gave up 2 bases; unmatched junction bases: 1. The CDR3 is made up of 12 amino acids. From germline, CDR1 is MNHNS and CDR2 SASEGT.

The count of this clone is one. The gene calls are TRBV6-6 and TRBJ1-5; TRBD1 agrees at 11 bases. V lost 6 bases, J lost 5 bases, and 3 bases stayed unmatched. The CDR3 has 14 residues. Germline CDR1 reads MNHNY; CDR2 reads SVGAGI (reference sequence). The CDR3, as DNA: TGTGCCAGCAGGCCGGGACAGGGGGATCAGCCCCAGCATTTT. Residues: CASRPGQGDQPQHF.

This CDR3 reads CASSQTRWEGFTGELFF. For the CDR3, the DNA is TGTGCCAGCAGCCAAACGAGGTGGGAGGGCTTCACCGGGGAGCTGTTTTTT. The V and J genes are TRBV5-4 and TRBJ2-2, with 7 bases matching TRBD2. The CDR3 has 17 amino acids. V lost 4 bases and J lost 4; bases outside the gene matches: 13. Germline V gene lookup returns CDR1 SGHNT and CDR2 YYREEE (reference sequence).

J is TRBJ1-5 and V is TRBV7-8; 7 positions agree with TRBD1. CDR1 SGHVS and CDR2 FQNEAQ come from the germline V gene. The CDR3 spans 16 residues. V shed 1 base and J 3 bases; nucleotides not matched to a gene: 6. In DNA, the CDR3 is TGTGCCAGCAGCTTAGGCCCAGGGGGTTCCAATCAGCCCCAGCATTTT. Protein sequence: CASSLGPGGSNQPQHF.

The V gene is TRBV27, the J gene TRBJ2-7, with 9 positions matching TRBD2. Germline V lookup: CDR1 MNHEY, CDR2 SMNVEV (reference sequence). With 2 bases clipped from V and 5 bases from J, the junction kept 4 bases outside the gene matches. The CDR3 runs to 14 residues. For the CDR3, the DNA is TGTGCCAGCAGTTTAGGGGCGGGAGGGGACGAGCAGTACTTC. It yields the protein CASSLGAGGDEQYF.

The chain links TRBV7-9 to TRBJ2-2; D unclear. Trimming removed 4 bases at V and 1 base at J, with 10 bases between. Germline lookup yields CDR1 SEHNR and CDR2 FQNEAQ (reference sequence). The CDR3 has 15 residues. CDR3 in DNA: TGTGCCAGCAGCTCCGATTGGGGGAACACCGGGGAGCTGTTTTTT. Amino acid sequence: CASSSDWGNTGELFF.

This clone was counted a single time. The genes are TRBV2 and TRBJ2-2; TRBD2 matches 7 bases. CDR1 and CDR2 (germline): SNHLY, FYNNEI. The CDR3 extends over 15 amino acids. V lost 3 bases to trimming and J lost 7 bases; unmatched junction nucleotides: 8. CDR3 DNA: TGTGCCAGCAGTGATGGGGCGGGAGTCGGCGGGGAGCTGTTTTTT. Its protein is CASSDGAGVGGELFF.

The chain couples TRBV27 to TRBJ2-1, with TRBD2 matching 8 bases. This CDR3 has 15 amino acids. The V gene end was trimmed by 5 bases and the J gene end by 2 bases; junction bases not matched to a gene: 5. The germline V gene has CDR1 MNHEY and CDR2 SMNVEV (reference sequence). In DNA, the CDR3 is TGTGCCAGCAGTCATACTAGCGGAACCTACAATGAGCAGTTCTTC. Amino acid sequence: CASSHTSGTYNEQFF.

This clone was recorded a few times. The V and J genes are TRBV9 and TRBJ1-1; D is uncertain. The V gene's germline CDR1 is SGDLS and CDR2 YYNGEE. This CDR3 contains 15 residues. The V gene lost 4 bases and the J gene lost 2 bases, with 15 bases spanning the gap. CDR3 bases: TGTGCCAGCAGCCCGGTCGGAGGGATCAACACTGAAGCTTTCTTT. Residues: CASSPVGGINTEAFF.

CDR3 protein: CASSVVGAPSGANVLTF. The CDR3 DNA reads TGTGCCAGCAGCGTAGTAGGTGCCCCCTCTGGGGCCAACGTCCTGACTTTC. The chain couples TRBV9 to TRBJ2-6; D uncertain. CDR1 is SGDLS, CDR2 YYNGEE, per germline. The CDR3 is 17 amino acids. Trimming stripped 0 bases from V and 0 bases from J, with 10 bases between.

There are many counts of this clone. In DNA, the CDR3 is TGTGCCAGCACCGGGACTAGCGGGAATTGGTACGAGCAGTACTTC. Its translation: CASTGTSGNWYEQYF. The rearrangement joins TRBV28 to TRBJ2-7; TRBD2 agrees at 13 bases. The CDR3 sequence is 15 residues long. Per germline, CDR1 MDHEN and CDR2 SYDVKM. The J segment lost 4 bases and the V segment lost 7 bases, leaving 7 bases of the junction unmatched.

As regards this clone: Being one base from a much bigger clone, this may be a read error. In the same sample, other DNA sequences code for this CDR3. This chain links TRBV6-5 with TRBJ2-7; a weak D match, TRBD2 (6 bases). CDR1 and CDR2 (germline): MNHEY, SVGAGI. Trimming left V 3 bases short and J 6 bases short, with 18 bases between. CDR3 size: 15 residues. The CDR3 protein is CASSYRPAGPGEQYF. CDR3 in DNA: TGTGCCAGCAGTTATCGCCCAGCGGGCCCGGGCGAGCAGTACTTC.

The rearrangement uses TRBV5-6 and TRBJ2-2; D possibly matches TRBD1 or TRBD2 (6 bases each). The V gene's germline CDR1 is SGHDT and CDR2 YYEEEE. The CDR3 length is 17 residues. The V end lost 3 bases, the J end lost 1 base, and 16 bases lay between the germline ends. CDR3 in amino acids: CASSWGPGAENTGELFF. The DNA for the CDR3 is TGTGCCAGCAGCTGGGGTCCGGGGGCCGAGAACACCGGGGAGCTGTTTTTT.

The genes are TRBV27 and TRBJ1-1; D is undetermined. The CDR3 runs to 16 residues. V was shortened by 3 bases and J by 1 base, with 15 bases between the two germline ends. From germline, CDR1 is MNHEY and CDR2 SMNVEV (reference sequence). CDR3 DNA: TGTGCCAGCAGTTTGATCGGAGGACTCAGGAACACTGAAGCTTTCTTT. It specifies CASSLIGGLRNTEAFF.

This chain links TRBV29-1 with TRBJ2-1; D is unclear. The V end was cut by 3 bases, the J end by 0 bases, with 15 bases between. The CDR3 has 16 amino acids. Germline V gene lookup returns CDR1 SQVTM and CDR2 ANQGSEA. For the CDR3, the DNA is TGCAGCGTTGATAGTGGGCAGTCCATCTCCTACAATGAGCAGTTCTTC. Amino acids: CSVDSGQSISYNEQFF.

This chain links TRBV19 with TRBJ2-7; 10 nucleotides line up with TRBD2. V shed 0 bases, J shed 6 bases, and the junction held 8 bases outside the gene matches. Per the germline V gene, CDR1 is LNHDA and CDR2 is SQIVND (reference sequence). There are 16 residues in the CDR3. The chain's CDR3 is CASSIDPWLAGVEQYF. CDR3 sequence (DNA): TGTGCCAGTAGTATAGATCCGTGGCTAGCGGGAGTCGAGCAGTACTTC.

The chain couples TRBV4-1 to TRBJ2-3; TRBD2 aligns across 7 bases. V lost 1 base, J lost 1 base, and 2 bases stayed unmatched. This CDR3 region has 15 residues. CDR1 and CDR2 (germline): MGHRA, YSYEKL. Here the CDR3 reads CASSQVLAGTDTQYF. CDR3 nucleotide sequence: TGCGCCAGCAGCCAAGTTCTAGCGGGCACAGATACGCAGTATTTT.

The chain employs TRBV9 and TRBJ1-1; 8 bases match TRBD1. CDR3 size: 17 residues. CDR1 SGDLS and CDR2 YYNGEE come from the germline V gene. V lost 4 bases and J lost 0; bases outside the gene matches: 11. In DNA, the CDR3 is TGTGCCAGCAGCCAACACAGGGGGAGCATCCTGAACACTGAAGCTTTCTTT. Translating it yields CASSQHRGSILNTEAFF.

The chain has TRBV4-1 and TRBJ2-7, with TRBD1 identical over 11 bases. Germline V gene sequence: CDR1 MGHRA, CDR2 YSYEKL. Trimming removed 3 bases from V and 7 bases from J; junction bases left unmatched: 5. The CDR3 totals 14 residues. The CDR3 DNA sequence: TGCGCCAGCAGCCAGGGGGACAGGGGGGGAGAGCAGTACTTC. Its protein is CASSQGDRGGEQYF.

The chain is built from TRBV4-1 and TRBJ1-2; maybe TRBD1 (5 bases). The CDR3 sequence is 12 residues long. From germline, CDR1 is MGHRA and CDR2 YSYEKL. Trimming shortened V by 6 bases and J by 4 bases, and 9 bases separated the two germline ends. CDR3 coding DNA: TGCGCCAGCAGTTACGACAGCTATGGCTACACCTTC. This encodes CASSYDSYGYTF.

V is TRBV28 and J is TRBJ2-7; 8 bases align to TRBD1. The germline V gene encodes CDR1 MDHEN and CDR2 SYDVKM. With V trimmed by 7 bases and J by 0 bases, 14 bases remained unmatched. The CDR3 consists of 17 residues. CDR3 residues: CASTKTGVVASSYEQYF. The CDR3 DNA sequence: TGTGCCAGCACCAAGACAGGGGTAGTCGCGAGCTCCTACGAGCAGTACTTC.

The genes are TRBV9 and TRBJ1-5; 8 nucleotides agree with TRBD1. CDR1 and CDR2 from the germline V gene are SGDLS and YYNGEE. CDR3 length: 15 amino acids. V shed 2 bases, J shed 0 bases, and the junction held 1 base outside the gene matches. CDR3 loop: CASSVGTGSNQPQHF. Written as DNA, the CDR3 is TGTGCCAGCAGCGTTGGGACAGGTAGCAATCAGCCCCAGCATTTT.